This T cell receptor beta chain was captured in a study of cytomegalovirus exposure and HLA in healthy donors. Study-wide points: Productive status was seen about 87% or about 30% of the time for most TCR beta V segments in an earlier analysis. Analysis performed later found roughly 17,000 TCR beta sequences associated with HLA alleles at 0.05 false discovery rate. A reported reduction in N-insertions relative to the 666-donor mean was seen in an Asian-associated ancestry cluster in a later analysis.

With 4 bases clipped from V and 7 bases from J, the junction kept 4 bases outside the gene matches. Per the germline V gene, CDR1 is SGHRS and CDR2 is YFSETQ. The CDR3 extends over 13 amino acids. In the PCR, 60 Vbeta and 13 Jbeta primers were used. Method: immunoSEQ multiplex PCR; TCRdb's copy keeps in-frame clones and lacks some. The repertoire consists of approximately 180,000 clones, with over 65% occurring once and the leading ten covering more than 3.5%. On this clone itself: Its antigen is unknown.

The source is a woman aged 55-69 years in good health and CMV-seropositive. The specimen sequenced was PBMCs. The rearrangement joins TRBV5-1 to TRBJ1-5; 8 bases agree with TRBD1. The DNA for the CDR3 is TGCGCCAGCAGCACGACAGGGGACCAGCCCCAGCATTTT. This gives the protein CASSTTGDQPQHF.